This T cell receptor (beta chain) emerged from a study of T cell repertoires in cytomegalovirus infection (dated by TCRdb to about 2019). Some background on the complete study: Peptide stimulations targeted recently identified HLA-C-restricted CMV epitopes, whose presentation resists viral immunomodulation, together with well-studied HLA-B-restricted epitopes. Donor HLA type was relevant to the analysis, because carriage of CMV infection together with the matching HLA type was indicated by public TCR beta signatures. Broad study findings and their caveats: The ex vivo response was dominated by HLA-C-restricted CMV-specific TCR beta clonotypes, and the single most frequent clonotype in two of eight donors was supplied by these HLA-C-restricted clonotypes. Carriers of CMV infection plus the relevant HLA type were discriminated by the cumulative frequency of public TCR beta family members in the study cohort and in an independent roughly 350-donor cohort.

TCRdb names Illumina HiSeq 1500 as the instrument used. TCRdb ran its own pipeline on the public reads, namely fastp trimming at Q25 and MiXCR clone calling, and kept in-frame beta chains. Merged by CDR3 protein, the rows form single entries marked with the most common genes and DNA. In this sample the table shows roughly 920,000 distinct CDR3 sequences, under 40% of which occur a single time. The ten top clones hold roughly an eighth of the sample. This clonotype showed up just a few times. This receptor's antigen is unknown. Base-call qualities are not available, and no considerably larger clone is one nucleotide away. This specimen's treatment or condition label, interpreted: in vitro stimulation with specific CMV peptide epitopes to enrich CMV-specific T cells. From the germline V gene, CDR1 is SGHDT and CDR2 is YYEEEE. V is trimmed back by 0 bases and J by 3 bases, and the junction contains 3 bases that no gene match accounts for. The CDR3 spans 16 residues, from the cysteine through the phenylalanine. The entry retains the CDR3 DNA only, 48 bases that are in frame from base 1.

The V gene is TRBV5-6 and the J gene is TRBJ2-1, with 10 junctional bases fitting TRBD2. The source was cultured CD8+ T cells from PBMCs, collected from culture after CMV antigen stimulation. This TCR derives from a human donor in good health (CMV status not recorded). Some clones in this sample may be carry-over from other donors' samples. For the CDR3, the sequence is CASSLALAGVYNEQFF. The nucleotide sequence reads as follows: TGTGCCAGCAGCTTGGCGCTAGCGGGGGTCTACAATGAGCAGTTCTTC.